What follows are 13 T cell receptor beta chains derived from one specimen sequenced in a study of neoadjuvant anti-PD-1 for oral cavity cancer. Time point denoted: after neoadjuvant nivolumab, at surgical resection. Produced via immunoSEQ multiplex PCR; TCRdb's table is partial and in-frame only. This sample has 2,000 or so clones; roughly 65% occur once, and the top ten carry roughly 18%. Specimen: tumor tissue, collected after nivolumab (anti-PD-1) treatment. The receptors were sampled from a person aged 35-79 years with oral cavity squamous cell carcinoma.

The V gene is TRBV6-1, the J gene TRBJ1-4, with D possibly TRBD1 on 6 matching bases. Germline assignment: CDR1 MNHNS and CDR2 SASEGT. This CDR3 spans 17 amino acids. With 2 bases removed from V and 7 bases from J, the gap between germline ends came to 20 bases. The chain's CDR3 is CASSEFLRQAWSEKLFF. The CDR3 region has the DNA TGTGCCAGCAGTGAATTTCTACGACAGGCGTGGAGTGAAAAACTGTTTTTT.

V and J are TRBV29-1 and TRBJ2-2; D is unresolved. The CDR3 consists of 15 residues. Trimming took off 1 base at V and 5 bases at J, with 14 bases between the two ends. The germline V gene has CDR1 SQVTM and CDR2 ANQGSEA. CDR3 in DNA: TGCAGCGTTGAAGTTGGGGTAGGCCCAACCGGGGAGCTGTTTTTT. Translation: CSVEVGVGPTGELFF.

Written as DNA, the CDR3 is TGTGCCAGCAGCGCGGGACTAGCGGGAGTCTACGAGCAGTACTTC. It is translated as CASSAGLAGVYEQYF. The V gene is TRBV11-2, the J gene TRBJ2-7; 14 nucleotides match TRBD2. The CDR3 covers 15 residues. CDR1 is SGHAT and CDR2 is FQNNGV in the germline V gene. Trimming removed 5 bases from V and 3 bases from J; junction bases left unmatched: 3.

This chain links TRBV9 with TRBJ2-3, with TRBD2 matching over 8 bases. The CDR3 loop spans 16 amino acids. V shed 0 bases, J shed 2 bases, and the junction held 5 bases outside the gene matches. Germline V gene data show CDR1 as SGDLS and CDR2 as YYNGEE. The CDR3 sequence: CASSVVASGLTDTQYF. CDR3 bases: TGTGCCAGCAGCGTAGTGGCTAGCGGGCTCACAGATACGCAGTATTTT.

CDR3: CASSPERGTNEKLFF. CDR3 nucleotides: TGCGCCAGCAGCCCCGAAAGGGGGACTAATGAAAAACTGTTTTTT. The rearrangement uses TRBV5-1 and TRBJ1-4; D is possibly TRBD1 (6 bases). Trimming removed 4 bases from V and 2 bases from J, with 12 bases in between. The length of the CDR3 is 15 residues. From germline, CDR1 is SGHRS and CDR2 YFSETQ.

The rearrangement uses TRBV19 and TRBJ1-5, with 9 bases fitting TRBD1. CDR1 and CDR2 (germline): LNHDA, SQIVND (reference sequence). The CDR3 totals 15 residues. Trimming cost V 6 bases and J 6 bases; bases outside gene matches: 9. The CDR3 region is CASRRDRESAQPQHF. The CDR3 DNA follows: TGTGCCAGTAGACGGGACAGGGAGTCGGCTCAGCCCCAGCATTTT.

This clone was found a few times. The sample has other DNA sequences that encode this CDR3 too. The V call is TRBV27, the J call TRBJ2-2, with D unresolved. Germline lookup yields CDR1 MNHEY and CDR2 SMNVEV (reference sequence). The V end lost 2 bases, the J end lost 0 bases, and 1 base lay between the germline ends. CDR3 length: 13 residues. DNA for the CDR3: TGTGCCAGCAGTTTAGCGAACACCGGGGAGCTGTTTTTT. Translation gives CASSLANTGELFF.

This clone appeared a few times. The J gene is TRBJ2-1, the V gene TRBV29-1, with 10 bases fitting TRBD2. Germline CDR1 SQVTM, CDR2 ANQGSEA. Trimming at V came to 6 bases and at J to 7 bases, leaving 15 bases not matched to a gene. The CDR3 sequence is 16 residues long. In nucleotides, the CDR3 is TGCAGCGTGCCCCGGCGGAGCGGGAGGGCCTTGAATGAGCAGTTCTTC. This translates into CSVPRRSGRALNEQFF.

This clone was recorded only once. J is TRBJ2-3 and V is TRBV6-5; no definite D call. Looked up from germline, CDR1 is MNHEY and CDR2 is SVGAGI. Between the trimmed V and J ends, which lost 0 bases and 9 bases, there was a span of 4 bases. This CDR3 comprises 11 residues. Here the CDR3 reads CASSYSSTQYF. CDR3 DNA sequence: TGTGCCAGCAGTTACTCATCGACGCAGTATTTT.

By its share, this clone is large. CDR3 DNA: TGTGCCAGCAGTCGCCCCATGGGTTCAGGGAGTGGTGGCTACACCTTC. This gives the protein CASSRPMGSGSGGYTF. The V and J genes are TRBV28 and TRBJ1-2; perhaps TRBD1 as D (5 bases). The CDR3 consists of 16 residues. The V and J ends lost 5 bases and 7 bases respectively, with 23 bases between them. The V gene's germline CDR1 is MDHEN and CDR2 SYDVKM.

The rearrangement uses TRBV7-3 and TRBJ2-7; 7 nucleotides align to TRBD1. The CDR3 spans 14 residues. Per germline, CDR1 SGHTA and CDR2 FQGTGA. The ends lost 5 bases at V and 3 bases at J; junction bases unmatched: 7. This chain's CDR3 is CASSNDRVYYEQYF. The DNA for the CDR3 is TGTGCCAGCAGCAATGACAGGGTCTACTACGAGCAGTACTTC. The whole variable domain, remainder taken from reference TRBV7-3 and TRBJ2-7, is GAGVSQTPSNKVTEKGKYVELRCDPISGHTALYWYRQSLGQGPEFLIYFQGTGAADDSGLPNDRFFAVRPEGSVSTLKIQRTERGDSAVYLCASSNDRVYYEQYFGPGTRLTVT.

The gene calls are TRBV5-4 and TRBJ2-5, with 10 bases identical to TRBD2. Trimming took 5 bases from V and 0 from J; bases not matched to a gene: 13. This CDR3 comprises 18 residues. Germline V CDR1 and CDR2: SGHNT, YYREEE (reference sequence). Here the CDR3 reads CASSAARTSGTDQETQYF. CDR3 in DNA: TGTGCCAGCAGTGCTGCTCGGACTAGCGGTACAGACCAAGAGACCCAGTACTTC. Supplemented by reference TRBV5-4 and TRBJ2-5, the full variable domain reads ETGVTQSPTHLIKTRGQQVTLRCSSQSGHNTVSWYQQALGQGPQFIFQYYREEENGRGNFPPRFSGLQFPNYSSELNVNALELDDSALYLCASSAARTSGTDQETQYFGPGTRLLVL.

The chain recombines TRBV11-3 with TRBJ2-5, with 7 bases aligning to TRBD1. This CDR3 contains 13 residues. Germline V gene lookup returns CDR1 SGHNT and CDR2 YENEEA. With 4 bases clipped from V and 5 bases from J, the junction kept 4 bases outside the gene matches. This chain's CDR3 is CASSSVTGETQYF. CDR3 in DNA: TGTGCCAGCAGCTCAGTGACAGGGGAGACCCAGTACTTC.